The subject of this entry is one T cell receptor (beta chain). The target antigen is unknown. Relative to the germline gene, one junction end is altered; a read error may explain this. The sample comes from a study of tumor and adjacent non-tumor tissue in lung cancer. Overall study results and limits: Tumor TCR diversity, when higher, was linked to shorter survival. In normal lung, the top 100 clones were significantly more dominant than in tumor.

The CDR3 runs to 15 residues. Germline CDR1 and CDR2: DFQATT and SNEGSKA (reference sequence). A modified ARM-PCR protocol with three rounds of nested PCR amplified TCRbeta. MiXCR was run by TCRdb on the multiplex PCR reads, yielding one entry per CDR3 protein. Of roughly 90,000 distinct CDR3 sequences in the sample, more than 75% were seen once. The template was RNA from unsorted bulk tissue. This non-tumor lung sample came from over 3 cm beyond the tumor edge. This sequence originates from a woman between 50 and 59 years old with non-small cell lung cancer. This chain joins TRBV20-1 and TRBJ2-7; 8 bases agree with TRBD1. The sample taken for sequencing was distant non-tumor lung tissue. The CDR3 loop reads CSARSGTGSPNEKYF. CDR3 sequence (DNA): TGCAGTGCTAGATCCGGGACAGGAAGCCCAAACGAGAAGTACTTC.